The rows below give T cell receptor beta chains drawn from one sample of a study of identical twins. Via MiXCR, TCRdb re-called the 5' RACE reads, giving one row per CDR3 protein. The table lists around 960,000 distinct CDR3 sequences, 9% to 15% of them singletons, with under 2% in the top ten. This sample also appeared in a second study, on yellow fever vaccine responses in identical twins.

Sequencing used PBMCs. The receptors derive from a woman between 18 and 30 years old in good health. Each CDR3 is given with its conserved first and last residue. Each record gives: V gene, D gene, J gene, clone size, CDR3 DNA, CDR3 protein. D genes are given only for firm matches. Clone size is given for some rows only: seen once, a few or many times, or a class if the clone is expanded.

V: TRBV5-1; D: TRBD2; J: TRBJ2-3; size: few; DNA: TGCGCCAGCAGCTTTAAAGCGGGAGGGCCACCCACAGATACGCAGTATTTT; CDR3: CASSFKAGGPPTDTQYF
V: TRBV20-1; D: -; J: TRBJ2-1; size: -; DNA: TGCAGTGCTAGAGATCACTCCGATAATGAGCAGTTCTTC; CDR3: CSARDHSDNEQFF
V: TRBV10-1; D: -; J: TRBJ2-2; size: once; DNA: TGCGCCAGCAGTGCGGCAGTGGGGGCGAACACCGGGGAGCTGTTTTTT; CDR3: CASSAAVGANTGELFF
V: TRBV5-1; D: TRBD1; J: TRBJ2-1; size: -; DNA: TGCGCCAGCAGCTTAGGGGGACAGATTAACAATGAGCAGTTCTTC; CDR3: CASSLGGQINNEQFF
V: TRBV20-1; D: -; J: TRBJ2-3; size: many; DNA: TGCAGTGCTAGATTGCAGACCACAGATACGCAGTATTTT; CDR3: CSARLQTTDTQYF
V: TRBV20-1; D: -; J: TRBJ2-3; size: many; DNA: TGCAGTGCTAGTACTGGGAGCACAGATACGCAGTATTTT; CDR3: CSASTGSTDTQYF
V: TRBV29-1; D: TRBD1; J: TRBJ1-1; size: many; DNA: TGCAGTGCCGACAGGGGGAACACTGAAGCTTTCTTT; CDR3: CSADRGNTEAFF
V: TRBV2; D: -; J: TRBJ2-1; size: few; DNA: TGTGCCAGCAGGATGGGAGGGGGGTTCGATGAGCAGTTCTTC; CDR3: CASRMGGGFDEQFF
V: TRBV11-3; D: -; J: TRBJ2-3; size: -; DNA: TGTGCCAGCAGCGACAGACAAGAACCAGATACGCAGTATTTT; CDR3: CASSDRQEPDTQYF
V: TRBV20-1; D: TRBD2; J: TRBJ2-3; size: few; DNA: TGCAGTGCTTTCGGGGGGGCCGGGGATACGCAGTATTTT; CDR3: CSAFGGAGDTQYF
V: TRBV12-3/TRBV12-4; D: -; J: TRBJ2-1; size: -; DNA: TGTGCCAGCAGTTTCCCGAGGGAGGTCAATGAGCAGTTCTTC; CDR3: CASSFPREVNEQFF
V: TRBV2; D: -; J: TRBJ2-3; size: -; DNA: TGTGCCAGCCCGAACCCGGGACCAACAGATACGCAGTATTTT; CDR3: CASPNPGPTDTQYF
V: TRBV28; D: -; J: TRBJ2-7; size: few; DNA: TGTGCCAGCAGAAGTGGCGGCTCCTACGAGCAGTACTTC; CDR3: CASRSGGSYEQYF
V: TRBV24-1; D: -; J: TRBJ1-6; size: few; DNA: TGTGCCACCAGTGCCGGGGGGGATTCACCCCTCCACTTT; CDR3: CATSAGGDSPLHF
V: TRBV3-1; D: -; J: TRBJ1-1; size: many; DNA: TGTGCCAGCAGCCAAAGCAGGAACACTGAAGCTTTCTTT; CDR3: CASSQSRNTEAFF
V: TRBV20-1; D: -; J: TRBJ2-3; size: few; DNA: TGCAGTGCTAGAACACTAGCATCGGATACGCAGTATTTT; CDR3: CSARTLASDTQYF
V: TRBV7-9; D: TRBD2; J: TRBJ2-2; size: few; DNA: TGTGCCAGCAGTTGGAGCGGGAGTCCCCCCGGGGAGCTGTTTTTT; CDR3: CASSWSGSPPGELFF
V: TRBV7-9; D: TRBD2; J: TRBJ2-3; size: -; DNA: TGTGCCAGCAGCTCCAAAGTGGGACTAGCTTCAGATACGCAGTATTTT; CDR3: CASSSKVGLASDTQYF
V: TRBV2; D: -; J: TRBJ2-1; size: -; DNA: TGTGCCAGCGGAGGACAGTCCAAGGAGTTCTTC; CDR3: CASGGQSKEFF
V: TRBV24-1; D: TRBD1; J: TRBJ1-2; size: many; DNA: TGTGCCACCAGTGACCCGGGGACAGGAGAAGGCTACACCTTC; CDR3: CATSDPGTGEGYTF
V: TRBV4-1; D: TRBD2; J: TRBJ2-2; size: -; DNA: TGCGCCAGCCGCCGGCTTAGCGGGTCCACCGGGGAGCTGTTTTTT; CDR3: CASRRLSGSTGELFF
V: TRBV4-1; D: TRBD1; J: TRBJ1-2; size: few; DNA: TGCGCCAGCAGCCAAGATGGTGGGGACAGGGGTCTTGGCTACACCTTC; CDR3: CASSQDGGDRGLGYTF
V: TRBV5-1; D: TRBD1; J: TRBJ1-4; size: -; DNA: TGCGCCAGCAGCACAAGACAGGGGGATGAAAAACTGTTTTTT; CDR3: CASSTRQGDEKLFF
V: TRBV12-3/TRBV12-4; D: TRBD1; J: TRBJ1-2; size: -; DNA: TGTGCCAGCAAAGGGACAGGGCCCCTCTATGGCTACACCTTC; CDR3: CASKGTGPLYGYTF
V: TRBV6-5; D: -; J: TRBJ2-7; size: -; DNA: TGTGCCAGCAGTTTGAAGGACTCCTACGAGCAGTACTTC; CDR3: CASSLKDSYEQYF
V: TRBV5-1; D: -; J: TRBJ2-1; size: few; DNA: TGCGCCAGCAGCTTGGATGGGGGGATCAATGAGCAGTTCTTC; CDR3: CASSLDGGINEQFF
V: TRBV12-3/TRBV12-4; D: -; J: TRBJ2-5; size: -; DNA: TGTGCCAGCAGGAAAAATACAGGGTTTGCGACCCAGTACTTC; CDR3: CASRKNTGFATQYF
V: TRBV2; D: TRBD2; J: TRBJ2-1; size: many; DNA: TGTGCCGGAAACTTAGCGGGGATCTACAATGAGCAGTTCTTC; CDR3: CAGNLAGIYNEQFF
V: TRBV7-6; D: -; J: TRBJ2-1; size: -; DNA: TGTGCCAGCAGCTTGCTAGTTGGAGGTGAGCAGTTCTTC; CDR3: CASSLLVGGEQFF
V: TRBV7-6; D: TRBD2; J: TRBJ2-3; size: few; DNA: TGTGCCAGCAGCCCCTTCGGGGGGATTTCCACAGATACGCAGTATTTT; CDR3: CASSPFGGISTDTQYF
V: TRBV5-1; D: TRBD2; J: TRBJ2-5; size: -; DNA: TGCGCCAGCATCCGAACCCCGGGACTAGCGGGGGGACAAGAGACCCAGTACTTC; CDR3: CASIRTPGLAGGQETQYF
V: TRBV5-1; D: TRBD2; J: TRBJ2-1; size: few; DNA: TGCGCCAGCAGCTTGGATACTAGCGGGGATAATAAGTTCTTC; CDR3: CASSLDTSGDNKFF
V: TRBV20-1; D: TRBD2; J: TRBJ2-3; size: -; DNA: TGCAGTGCCATACTAGCCAGCGGGAGGTGGACAGATACGCAGTATTTT; CDR3: CSAILASGRWTDTQYF
V: TRBV12-3/TRBV12-4; D: TRBD2; J: TRBJ2-3; size: few; DNA: TGTGCCAGCAGCCGGGACTATCAGAGCACAGATACGCAGTATTTT; CDR3: CASSRDYQSTDTQYF
V: TRBV19; D: TRBD1; J: TRBJ2-3; size: few; DNA: TGTGCCAGCAGGGGGCCAGATACGCAGTATTTT; CDR3: CASRGPDTQYF
V: TRBV7-8; D: -; J: TRBJ2-7; size: -; DNA: TGTGCCAGCAGCAACCCTGACAGTACCGCACTTAACTCCTACGAGCAGTACTTC; CDR3: CASSNPDSTALNSYEQYF
V: TRBV6-1; D: -; J: TRBJ2-3; size: few; DNA: TGTGCCAGCACCCAATCCCAGTTGGCAGATACGCAGTATTTT; CDR3: CASTQSQLADTQYF
V: TRBV20-1; D: TRBD2; J: TRBJ2-5; size: -; DNA: TGCAGTGCCACCGGGACTAGCGGGAGGAGGGAGACCCAGTACTTC; CDR3: CSATGTSGRRETQYF
V: TRBV5-6; D: -; J: TRBJ2-7; size: -; DNA: TGTGCCTGCAGCGATACAGGGTTTAAGGGCGAGCAGTACTTC; CDR3: CACSDTGFKGEQYF
V: TRBV18; D: -; J: TRBJ1-1; size: -; DNA: TGTGCCAGCTCACCAGCGTATTTAAGGTCTCGAACTGAAGCTTTCTTT; CDR3: CASSPAYLRSRTEAFF
V: TRBV12-3/TRBV12-4; D: TRBD1; J: TRBJ1-1; size: many; DNA: TGTGCCAGCAGTCCCCAGGGGGGCACTGAAGCTTTCTTT; CDR3: CASSPQGGTEAFF
V: TRBV3-1; D: -; J: TRBJ1-2; size: few; DNA: TGTGCCAGCAGCCTCGACATTTTTGATGGCTACACCTTC; CDR3: CASSLDIFDGYTF
V: TRBV19; D: TRBD2; J: TRBJ2-1; size: -; DNA: TGTGCCAGTAGTACCAGCGGGGGCTATGAGCAGTTCTTC; CDR3: CASSTSGGYEQFF
V: TRBV5-1; D: -; J: TRBJ2-1; size: few; DNA: TGCGCCAGCAGCTTGGCCTATTCTAGAGGACAGTTCACGAGTAGCTCCTACAATGAGCAGTTCTTC; CDR3: CASSLAYSRGQFTSSSYNEQFF
V: TRBV7-3; D: TRBD2; J: TRBJ2-2; size: -; DNA: TGTGCCAGCAGCTTAACGGGGACTAGCGGGAGAACCGGGGAGCTGTTTTTT; CDR3: CASSLTGTSGRTGELFF
V: TRBV6-1; D: -; J: TRBJ2-1; size: -; DNA: TGTGCCAGCAGTGAAGGGGCCGGAGGGGGCGTTTACAATGAGCAGTTCTTC; CDR3: CASSEGAGGGVYNEQFF
V: TRBV12-3/TRBV12-4; D: TRBD1; J: TRBJ2-2; size: many; DNA: TGTGCCAGCAGCCGGGATCGGACAGGGATGAACACCGGGGAGCTGTTTTTT; CDR3: CASSRDRTGMNTGELFF
V: TRBV10-3; D: TRBD1; J: TRBJ1-2; size: -; DNA: TGTGCCATCAGTGGAGCAGGGGGAGGCGATGGCTACACCTTC; CDR3: CAISGAGGGDGYTF
V: TRBV6-5; D: -; J: TRBJ2-1; size: few; DNA: TGTGCCAGCAGTTACCCACGATCGGGGGGCGTCACCTACAATGAGCAGTTCTTC; CDR3: CASSYPRSGGVTYNEQFF
V: TRBV12-3/TRBV12-4; D: -; J: TRBJ2-2; size: few; DNA: TGTGCCAGCAGTTTTTTGGGAACGGCCACCGGGGAGCTGTTTTTT; CDR3: CASSFLGTATGELFF